Following are 15 T cell receptor beta chains from one sample sequenced in a study of Ad26.COV2.S vaccination and SARS-CoV-2 variants. The table came from immunoSEQ multiplex PCR; TCRdb's copy has only in-frame clones and leaves some out. The sample has around 300,000 clones, around 88% seen once; the top ten hold around 10%. Treatment described: 15 to 20 received Ad26.COV2.S at low or high dose, single or two shots; roughly five received placebo; per-sample allocation not given. The study sampled participants on day 63 after the first vaccine or placebo injection. Sequencing used peripheral blood, obtained in a trial of Ad26.COV2.S vaccine versus placebo. The receptors stem from a person aged 18-60 years who received the Ad26.COV2.S COVID-19 vaccine or a placebo.

This clone was detected only once. The chain combines TRBV24-1 with TRBJ1-2, with 7 bases matching TRBD1. CDR3 size: 15 residues. Germline V gene lookup returns CDR1 KGHDR and CDR2 SFDVKD. V was clipped by 5 bases and J by 3 bases; unmatched bases: 8. The CDR3 DNA sequence: TGTGCCACCAGTGGGGGAATAGGGGGCGACTATGGCTACACCTTC. This translates into CATSGGIGGDYGYTF.

In its sample, this clone was seen once. The J gene is TRBJ1-3, the V gene TRBV19, with 7 bases matching TRBD1. Unmatched junction bases numbered 2, after V lost 3 bases and J lost 6 bases. Germline CDR1 and CDR2: LNHDA and SQIVND (reference sequence). The CDR3 totals 13 residues. CDR3 residues: CASSMGQTNTIYF. The DNA for the CDR3 is TGTGCCAGTAGTATGGGACAGACAAACACCATATATTTT.

The rearrangement joins TRBV5-1 to TRBJ1-5, with TRBD1 matching over 9 bases. J lost 4 bases, V lost 4 bases, and 6 bases had no gene match. Germline V gene sequence: CDR1 SGHRS, CDR2 YFSETQ. CDR3 length equals 15 residues. The CDR3 protein is CASSPGQGVNQPQHF. The CDR3 DNA reads as TGCGCCAGCAGCCCGGGACAGGGAGTGAATCAGCCCCAGCATTTT. The full variable domain, with the rest looked up from reference TRBV5-1 and TRBJ1-5, is KAGVTQTPRYLIKTRGQQVTLSCSPISGHRSVSWYQQTPGQGLQFLFEYFSETQRNKGNFPGRFSGRQFSNSRSEMNVSTLELGDSALYLCASSPGQGVNQPQHFGDGTRLSIL.

CDR3 nucleotide sequence: TGCGCCAGCAGCCAAGATCTGCAGGGGACAAGCACAGATACGCAGTATTTT. The encoded protein is CASSQDLQGTSTDTQYF. The chain joins TRBV4-3 to TRBJ2-3, with D maybe TRBD1 (6 bases). This CDR3 is built from 17 residues. V shed 0 bases and J shed 0 bases, with 13 bases lying between them. Germline V gene lookup returns CDR1 LGHNA and CDR2 YSLEER.

The chain recombines TRBV4-1 with TRBJ1-1; D is unresolved. This CDR3 has 15 residues. Trimming shortened V by 0 bases and J by 3 bases, and 11 bases separated the two germline ends. The germline CDR1 and CDR2 sequences are MGHRA and YSYEKL. The CDR3 coding sequence is TGCGCCAGCAGCCAAGACCCCGGACCTTACACTGAAGCTTTCTTT. Translation: CASSQDPGPYTEAFF.

The chain has TRBV27 and TRBJ1-5; D perhaps matches TRBD1 (5 bases). V dropped 4 bases and J dropped 1 base, with 11 bases sitting between them. In germline, CDR1 is MNHEY, CDR2 SMNVEV (reference sequence). The CDR3 sequence is 15 residues long. The CDR3 DNA reads TGTGCCAGCAGTTCGGAGGGACTCAGCAATCAGCCCCAGCATTTT. Amino acid sequence: CASSSEGLSNQPQHF.

V and J are TRBV4-1 and TRBJ2-7; no reliable D call. CDR1 is MGHRA, CDR2 YSYEKL, per germline. V was pared by 3 bases and J by 1 base, with 16 bases between. This CDR3 region has 16 residues. The CDR3 nucleotides are TGCGCCAGCAGCCAGGCCGAAGGGCTTGGGTCCTACGAGCAGTACTTC. Protein sequence: CASSQAEGLGSYEQYF.

This rearrangement joins TRBV6-2 or TRBV6-3 to TRBJ1-1; 7 bases map to TRBD1. Germline assignment: CDR1 MNHEY and CDR2 SVGEGT. The ends lost 4 bases at V and 5 bases at J; junction bases unmatched: 10. The CDR3 length is 15 residues. CDR3 protein: CASSSRDSWWTEAFF. CDR3 DNA sequence: TGTGCCAGCAGTTCGAGGGACAGTTGGTGGACTGAAGCTTTCTTT.

The gene calls are TRBV19 and TRBJ2-1; 8 bases are shared with TRBD2. Germline-derived CDR1 and CDR2 are LNHDA and SQIVND (reference sequence). J lost 8 bases, V lost 5 bases, and 14 bases had no gene match. The CDR3 runs to 16 residues. The CDR3 loop is CASSLTSGEKSYEQFF. DNA of the CDR3: TGTGCCAGTAGTCTCACTAGCGGAGAGAAATCATATGAGCAGTTCTTC.

V usage is TRBV7-2 and J usage is TRBJ2-3; possible D gene TRBD1, 5 bases. Trimming removed 0 bases from V and 0 bases from J, with 7 bases in between. The length of the CDR3 is 15 residues. The V gene's germline CDR1 is SGHTA and CDR2 FQGNSA. The CDR3 DNA follows: TGTGCCAGCAGCTTAGCAGGACACAGCACAGATACGCAGTATTTT. It specifies CASSLAGHSTDTQYF.

This chain links TRBV20-1 with TRBJ2-7, with 8 bases aligning to TRBD1. Germline CDR1 and CDR2: DFQATT and SNEGSKA (reference sequence). V gave up 3 bases and J gave up 4 bases; unmatched junction bases: 2. This CDR3 is built from 12 residues. This CDR3 is CSASRDRYEQYF. CDR3 coding DNA: TGCAGTGCTAGTCGGGACAGGTACGAGCAGTACTTC.

The chain uses TRBV2 and TRBJ2-1; D gene unclear. This CDR3 is built from 13 residues. The V end lost 3 bases, the J end lost 0 bases, and 3 bases lay between the germline ends. Per germline, CDR1 SNHLY and CDR2 FYNNEI. CDR3 sequence: CASSDLSYNEQFF. The CDR3 coding sequence is TGTGCCAGCAGTGACCTCTCCTACAATGAGCAGTTCTTC.

The V gene is TRBV28, the J gene TRBJ1-3; no clear D gene. Germline CDR1 and CDR2: MDHEN and SYDVKM. This CDR3 spans 16 amino acids. With 8 bases removed from V and 3 bases from J, the gap between germline ends came to 20 bases. CDR3 DNA: TGTGCCAGCCCTTTCCGTCCGAGAGGGTTTGGAAACACCATATATTTT. Translated: CASPFRPRGFGNTIYF. The whole variable domain, filled in from reference TRBV28 and TRBJ1-3, reads DVKVTQSSRYLVKRTGEKVFLECVQDMDHENMFWYRQDPGLGLRLIYFSYDVKMKEKGDIPEGYSVSREKKERFSLILESASTNQTSMYLCASPFRPRGFGNTIYFGEGSWLTVV.

A single count supports this clone. This chain uses TRBV5-1 with TRBJ2-5; the match to TRBD1 covers 7 bases. CDR1 and CDR2 from the germline V gene are SGHRS and YFSETQ. V dropped 0 bases and J dropped 1; count of bases not matched to a gene: 6. The CDR3 totals 16 residues. CDR3 sequence reads: CASSLGVGTVQETQYF. The CDR3 DNA reads TGCGCCAGCAGCTTGGGCGTTGGGACAGTCCAAGAGACCCAGTACTTC.

The gene calls are TRBV3-1 (or the pseudogene TRBV3-2) and TRBJ1-4; 7 bases fit TRBD1. This CDR3 region has 14 residues. In germline, CDR1 is LGHDT, CDR2 YNNKEL (reference sequence). Losses at the gene ends were 4 bases for V and 5 bases for J; bases not matched to a gene: 4. CDR3 DNA sequence: TGTGCCAGCAGCCCGCCAGGGGGGAATGAAAAACTGTTTTTT. Translating it yields CASSPPGGNEKLFF.